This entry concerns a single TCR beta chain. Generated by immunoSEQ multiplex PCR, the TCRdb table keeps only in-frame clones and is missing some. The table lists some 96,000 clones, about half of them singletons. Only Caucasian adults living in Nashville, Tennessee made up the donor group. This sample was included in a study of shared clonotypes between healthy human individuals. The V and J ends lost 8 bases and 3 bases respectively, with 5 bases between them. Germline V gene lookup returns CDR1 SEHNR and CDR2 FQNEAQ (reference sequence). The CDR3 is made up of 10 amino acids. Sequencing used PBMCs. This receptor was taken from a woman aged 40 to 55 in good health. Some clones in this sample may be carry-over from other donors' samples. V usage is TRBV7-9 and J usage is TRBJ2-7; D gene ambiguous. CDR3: CASGDYEQYF. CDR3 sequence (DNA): TGTGCCAGCGGTGACTACGAGCAGTACTTC.